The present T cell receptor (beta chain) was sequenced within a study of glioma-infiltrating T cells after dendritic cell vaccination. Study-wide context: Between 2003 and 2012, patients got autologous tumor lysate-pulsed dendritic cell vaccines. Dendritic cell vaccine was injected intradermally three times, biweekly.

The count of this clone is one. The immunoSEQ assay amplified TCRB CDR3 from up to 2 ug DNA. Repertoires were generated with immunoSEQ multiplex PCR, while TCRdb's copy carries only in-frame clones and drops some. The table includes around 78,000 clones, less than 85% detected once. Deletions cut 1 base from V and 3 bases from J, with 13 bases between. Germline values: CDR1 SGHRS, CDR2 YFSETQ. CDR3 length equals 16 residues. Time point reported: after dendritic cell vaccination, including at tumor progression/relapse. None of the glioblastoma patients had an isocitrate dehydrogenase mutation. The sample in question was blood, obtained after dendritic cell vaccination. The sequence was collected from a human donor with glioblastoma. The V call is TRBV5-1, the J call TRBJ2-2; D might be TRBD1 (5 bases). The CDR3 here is CASSLSAAGHTGELFF. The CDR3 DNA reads TGCGCCAGCAGCTTGTCGGCGGCAGGGCACACCGGGGAGCTGTTTTTT. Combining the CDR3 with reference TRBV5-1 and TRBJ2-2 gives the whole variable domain KAGVTQTPRYLIKTRGQQVTLSCSPISGHRSVSWYQQTPGQGLQFLFEYFSETQRNKGNFPGRFSGRQFSNSRSEMNVSTLELGDSALYLCASSLSAAGHTGELFFGEGSRLTVL.